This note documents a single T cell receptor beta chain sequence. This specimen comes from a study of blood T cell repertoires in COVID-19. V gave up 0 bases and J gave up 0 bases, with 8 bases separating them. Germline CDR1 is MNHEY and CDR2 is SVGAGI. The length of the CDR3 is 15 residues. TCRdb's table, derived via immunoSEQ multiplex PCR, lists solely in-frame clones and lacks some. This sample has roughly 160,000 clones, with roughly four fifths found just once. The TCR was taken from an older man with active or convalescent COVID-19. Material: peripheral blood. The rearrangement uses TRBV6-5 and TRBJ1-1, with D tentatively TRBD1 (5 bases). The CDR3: CASSYSSGLNTEAFF. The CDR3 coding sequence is TGTGCCAGCAGTTACTCGTCAGGGTTGAACACTGAAGCTTTCTTT.